Reported below is one TCR beta chain. Its antigen is as yet unknown. TCRdb reprocessed the 5' RACE reads via MiXCR and lists one record per CDR3 protein. This table has roughly 45,000 distinct CDR3 sequences, about 6.2% appearing once. The data were taken from a study of early T cells in non-severe SARS-CoV-2 infection. As for the study in general: Sequencing targeted bulk RNA from unsorted whole blood, leaving chains unpaired.

Per germline, CDR1 SGHVS and CDR2 FQNEAQ. CDR3 length: 17 residues. Trimming took 5 bases from V and 0 from J; bases not matched to a gene: 10. The study, taken as a whole, reports: VDJdb matching favored anti-spike CD8 responses, missing private and CD4 specificities.

This specimen was whole blood, taken at baseline. The genes are TRBV7-8 and TRBJ2-1, with 7 nucleotides matching TRBD1. The sequence came from an adult who was a healthcare worker with PCR-confirmed SARS-CoV-2 infection or an uninfected control (not recorded which). CDR3 DNA: TGTGCCAGCAGCCCTAGGGGGCCCTTACTCTCCTACAATGAGCAGTTCTTC. It encodes CASSPRGPLLSYNEQFF.